The T cell receptor beta chain under discussion was sequenced for a study of human T cells and chemical hapten exposure. There are a few counts of this clonotype. TCRdb independently ran MiXCR on the RACE reads; one entry per CDR3 protein. This sample yields some 400,000 distinct CDR3 sequences, of which more than 4.5% are seen a single time; under 3% belongs to the top ten. Time point described: patch test 1, 2 weeks after DPC sensitization. As for treatment: therapeutic diphenylcyclopropenone sensitization with weekly scalp DPC. Alopecia patients, 18 to 70 years old and DPC-suitable, served as donors. CDR3 length: 14 amino acids. V lost 5 bases and J lost 5, with 15 bases in between. Germline V gives CDR1 MDHEN, CDR2 SYDVKM.

The chain recombines TRBV28 with TRBJ2-5; unclear D gene. The specimen comprised whole blood, sampled in connection with sensitization to the hapten diphenylcyclopropenone (DPC). This sequence was found in a woman in her fifties or sixties with alopecia areata. Some clones in this sample may be carry-over from other donors' samples. Here the CDR3 reads CASSTPGIGETQYF. For the CDR3, the DNA is TGTGCCAGCAGTACCCCGGGTATTGGGGAGACCCAGTACTTC.